A selection of T cell receptor beta chains follows, all from one sample in a study of control samples from healthy donors and cancer patients. The assay was immunoSEQ multiplex PCR, and TCRdb's table has in-frame clones only and misses some. The data show 100,000 to 150,000 clones, with about 94% seen just once and approximately 4% held by the top ten. Sequencing was performed on blood. These receptors came from a man aged 25 to 40 in good health. Both conserved end residues are part of each CDR3. The D gene is left open where the match is weak. Part of the rows lack a size; the others show once, few, many or a class for expanded clones.

D gene	V gene	clone size	J gene	CDR3 protein	CDR3 DNA
-	TRBV6-4	-	TRBJ2-7	CASSGIRGSEQYF	TGTGCCAGCAGTGGTATCCGGGGATCCGAGCAGTACTTC
-	TRBV13	-	TRBJ2-7	CASSLGQLSYEQYF	TGTGCCAGCAGCTTAGGACAGCTTTCCTACGAGCAGTACTTC
TRBD2	TRBV9	-	TRBJ2-3	CASSVSGGPLVGTDTQYF	TGTGCCAGCAGCGTTAGCGGGGGTCCCCTCGTCGGCACAGATACGCAGTATTTT
-	TRBV14	once	TRBJ1-2	CASSADRAYGYTF	TGTGCCAGCAGCGCGGACAGAGCTTATGGCTACACCTTC
-	TRBV5-4	-	TRBJ1-4	CASSLVLGKGSNEKLFF	TGTGCCAGCAGCTTGGTATTGGGGAAGGGTTCTAATGAAAAACTGTTTTTT
-	TRBV6-6	-	TRBJ1-1	CASTYSWVGNTEAFF	TGTGCCAGCACCTACTCGTGGGTAGGAAACACTGAAGCTTTCTTT
-	TRBV5-1	-	TRBJ2-7	CASSLDLQGYEQYF	TGCGCCAGCAGCTTGGATTTACAGGGCTACGAGCAGTACTTC
-	TRBV7-2	-	TRBJ2-7	CASSVSPSRGDEQYF	TGTGCCAGCAGCGTGTCTCCTTCTCGCGGCGACGAGCAGTACTTC
TRBD2	TRBV7-9	-	TRBJ2-5	CASSLHASGGPGGETQYF	TGTGCCAGCAGCTTACACGCTAGCGGGGGGCCCGGAGGAGAGACCCAGTACTTC
-	TRBV6-2/TRBV6-3	once	TRBJ1-4	CASSYRGARSTNEKLFF	TGTGCCAGCAGTTATAGGGGGGCCCGCTCAACTAATGAAAAACTGTTTTTT
-	TRBV4-1	-	TRBJ1-2	CASTLRGGTNYGYTF	TGCGCCAGCACCCTCCGGGGGGGCACTAACTATGGCTACACCTTC
TRBD1	TRBV7-2	-	TRBJ1-1	CASSLGDRFGMNTEAFF	TGTGCCAGCAGCTTAGGGGACAGATTCGGAATGAACACTGAAGCTTTCTTT
TRBD2	TRBV7-9	-	TRBJ2-5	CASSLGGTSMKTQYF	TGTGCCAGCAGCTTAGGTGGGACTAGCATGAAGACCCAGTACTTC
-	TRBV25-1	-	TRBJ1-2	CASSPLGGEAYYGYTF	TGTGCCAGCAGCCCCCTCGGGGGGGAGGCTTACTATGGCTACACCTTC
-	TRBV11-2	-	TRBJ1-2	CASSSGQGANYGYTF	TGTGCCAGCAGCTCGGGCCAGGGAGCTAACTATGGCTACACCTTC
-	TRBV7-9	-	TRBJ1-1	CASSLDPGRGTEAFF	TGTGCCAGCAGCTTAGACCCAGGGAGGGGCACTGAAGCTTTCTTT
TRBD1	TRBV6-1	-	TRBJ2-5	CASSESGAGGWETQYF	TGTGCCAGCAGTGAAAGCGGCGCAGGGGGCTGGGAGACCCAGTACTTC
-	TRBV5-5	-	TRBJ1-1	CASSPPTLAENTEAFF	TGTGCCAGCAGCCCGCCCACCTTGGCAGAGAACACTGAAGCTTTCTTT
TRBD1	TRBV6-2/TRBV6-3	-	TRBJ1-1	CASSSPETGVIYTEAFF	TGTGCCAGCAGTTCTCCGGAGACAGGGGTGATTTACACTGAAGCTTTCTTT